This T cell receptor (beta chain) was found in a study of cytomegalovirus exposure and HLA in healthy donors. Overall study results and limits: In an earlier analysis, in fewer than 700 donors, most V segments appeared productive either ~87% or ~30% of the time.

Germline V gene data show CDR1 as GTSNPN and CDR2 as SVGIG (reference sequence). V trimming: 1 base; J trimming: 3 bases; junction bases outside the gene matches: 13. This CDR3 is 17 amino acids long. The PCR contained 60 Vbeta and 13 Jbeta primers. Sequenced by immunoSEQ multiplex PCR; TCRdb stores in-frame clones only, minus some. This repertoire shows 100,000 to 150,000 clones, roughly 15% found once; its top ten account for about 2.6%. Worth noting for this clone: The target antigen is unknown.

This chain uses TRBV30 with TRBJ2-7, with 9 nucleotides matching TRBD1. Sequenced: PBMCs. The source is a female donor in good health and CMV-seropositive. The CDR3 nucleotides are TGTGCCTGGAGTGACGACATGAGGGGGACAGGGTACTACGAGCAGTACTTC. Translated: CAWSDDMRGTGYYEQYF.